These 22 T cell receptor beta chains share one sample of origin, sequenced in a study of early T cells in non-severe SARS-CoV-2 infection. TCRdb redid the calling of the 5' RACE reads with MiXCR, one entry per CDR3 protein. The profile shows 95,000 to 150,000 distinct CDR3 sequences, about 16% of them singletons. The specimen was whole blood. These TCRs come from an adult who was a healthcare worker with PCR-confirmed SARS-CoV-2 infection or an uninfected control (not recorded which).

In its sample, this clonotype was seen a few times. As DNA, the CDR3 is TGTGCCAGCAGCCAAATGGGCCAGGGGAATTCACCCCTCCACTTT. Protein sequence: CASSQMGQGNSPLHF. J is TRBJ1-6 and V is TRBV3-1, with TRBD1 as a possible D gene (6 bases). CDR3 length equals 15 residues. Looked up from germline, CDR1 is LGHDT and CDR2 is YNNKEL (reference sequence). V lost 2 bases to trimming and J lost 7 bases, with 12 bases between them.

The table lists this clonotype with many counts. The J gene is TRBJ2-1, the V gene TRBV2, with TRBD2 matching 8 bases. V trimming: 8 bases; J trimming: 7 bases; junction bases outside the gene matches: 10. The CDR3 is 14 residues long. In germline, CDR1 is SNHLY, CDR2 FYNNEI. The CDR3 DNA sequence: TGTGCCAGCGGTCGGGGGGGTCCTGCAAATGAGCAGTTCTTC. Encoded protein: CASGRGGPANEQFF.

This clonotype was seen ten or more times. This chain joins TRBV3-1 and TRBJ1-6; D gene ambiguous. Trimming took off 3 bases at V and 14 bases at J, with 8 bases between the two ends. CDR3 length: 11 residues. Germline V gene sequence: CDR1 LGHDT, CDR2 YNNKEL (reference sequence). The chain's CDR3 is CASSQGNALHF. In DNA form, the CDR3 reads TGTGCCAGCAGCCAGGGCAACGCCCTCCACTTT. Complete variable domain (other parts from reference TRBV3-1 and TRBJ1-6): DTAVSQTPKYLVTQMGNDKSIKCEQNLGHDTMYWYKQDSKKFLKIMFSYNNKELIINETVPNRFSPKSPDKAHLNLHINSLELGDSAVYFCASSQGNALHFGNGTRLTVT.

V gene TRBV4-1 combines with J gene TRBJ2-1; TRBD1 aligns across 7 bases. The J segment lost 5 bases and the V segment lost 3 bases, leaving 7 bases of the junction unmatched. Germline CDR1 reads MGHRA; CDR2 reads YSYEKL. This CDR3 contains 15 residues. The CDR3 here is CASSQGDRDHNEQFF. CDR3 DNA sequence: TGCGCCAGCAGCCAGGGTGACAGGGACCACAATGAGCAGTTCTTC.

The chain combines TRBV29-1 with TRBJ2-7; D is possibly TRBD1 (5 bases). Germline V gene data show CDR1 as SQVTM and CDR2 as ANQGSEA. CDR3 length: 12 residues. V was shortened by 1 base and J by 7 bases, with 11 bases between the two germline ends. CDR3 nucleotide sequence: TGCAGCGTTGAAGTGACAGTGTCTGAGCAGTACTTC. It translates to CSVEVTVSEQYF.

This clonotype appeared a few times. The chain links TRBV12-3 or TRBV12-4 to TRBJ1-5; 7 nucleotides match TRBD1. Trimming cost V 5 bases and J 5 bases; bases outside gene matches: 6. This CDR3 is built from 14 residues. The CDR3 DNA reads TGTGCCAGCAGTAGGGGGACAGTCGATCAGCCCCAGCATTTT. It encodes CASSRGTVDQPQHF.

The J gene is TRBJ2-1, the V gene TRBV20-1; the D gene is possibly TRBD2 (6 bases). This CDR3 has 14 amino acids. The V gene's germline CDR1 is DFQATT and CDR2 SNEGSKA (reference sequence). V lost 4 bases, J lost 8 bases, and 18 bases lay in between. The CDR3 loop is CSANRRSGEYEQFF. The CDR3 DNA is TGCAGTGCTAATAGGCGTTCGGGAGAATATGAGCAGTTCTTC.

The chain has TRBV3-1 and TRBJ1-2; D remains unclear. This CDR3 has 11 amino acids. V was shortened by 5 bases and J by 8 bases, with 9 bases between the two germline ends. CDR1 is LGHDT, CDR2 YNNKEL, per germline (reference sequence). Here the CDR3 DNA reads TGTGCCAGCAGCACCCTAGACGGCTACACCTTC. It codes for CASSTLDGYTF.

CDR3 loop: CASSLTGKGDTQYF. DNA for the CDR3: TGTGCCAGCAGCTTAACGGGAAAAGGGGATACGCAGTATTTT. The chain joins TRBV7-3 to TRBJ2-3; D is unclear. There are 14 residues in the CDR3. V gave up 0 bases and J gave up 6 bases, with 10 bases separating them. CDR1 and CDR2 from the germline V gene are SGHTA and FQGTGA.

Note on this clonotype: Compared with germline, one end of the junction differs, possibly owing to a read error. The chain carries TRBV5-1 and TRBJ1-1; TRBD1 is a possible D gene (5 bases). Germline loops: CDR1 SGHRS, CDR2 YFSETQ. This CDR3 has 14 residues. CDR3 in amino acids: CTSHLGTHGREAFF. Written as DNA, the CDR3 is TGCACCAGTCACCTTGGGACGCACGGCAGGGAAGCTTTCTTT.

The chain is built from TRBV7-9 and TRBJ1-4, with D unclear. Germline V gene sequence: CDR1 SEHNR, CDR2 FQNEAQ (reference sequence). CDR3 length equals 14 residues. V was trimmed by 2 bases and J by 7 bases, leaving 11 bases between them. This CDR3 is CASSLLGKGEKLFF. In nucleotides, the CDR3 is TGTGCCAGCAGCTTATTAGGGAAGGGTGAAAAACTGTTTTTT.

This clonotype was observed a handful of times. V usage is TRBV5-1 and J usage is TRBJ1-6; no clear D gene. Trimming removed 0 bases from V and 9 bases from J, with 10 bases in between. Per the germline V gene, CDR1 is SGHRS and CDR2 is YFSETQ. This CDR3 contains 14 residues. Here the CDR3 reads CASSLGRGSSPLHF. In nucleotides, the CDR3 is TGCGCCAGCAGCTTGGGCCGGGGTAGTTCACCCCTCCACTTT.

This clonotype was observed at least ten times. The CDR3 DNA reads as TGCGCCAGCAGCCGACAGGGATTAGGGAACGAGCAGTACTTC. Translated: CASSRQGLGNEQYF. The V call is TRBV5-1, the J call TRBJ2-7; 7 bases match TRBD1. Trimming cost V 4 bases and J 5 bases; bases outside gene matches: 9. Germline V gives CDR1 SGHRS, CDR2 YFSETQ. This CDR3 spans 14 amino acids.

This clonotype was counted between two and nine times. V is TRBV5-4 and J is TRBJ1-1; 8 bases are a match to TRBD1. CDR3 length: 14 residues. J gave up 8 bases and V 3 bases, and 9 bases lay outside the gene matches. The germline V gene encodes CDR1 SGHNT and CDR2 YYREEE (reference sequence). DNA of the CDR3: TGTGCCAGCAGCTCACTACCTGGGACAGGAGAAGCTTTCTTT. It codes for CASSSLPGTGEAFF.

For this clonotype: At one boundary the junction diverges from the germline segment, which might be a read error. This chain joins TRBV3-1 and TRBJ2-7; weak D call: TRBD2 (6 bases). CDR1 LGHDT and CDR2 YNNKEL come from the germline V gene (reference sequence). The CDR3 is 14 residues long. This CDR3 is CAISQTGGVYEQYF. The CDR3 DNA reads as TGTGCCATCAGCCAAACTGGCGGGGTCTACGAGCAGTACTTC.

The V and J genes are TRBV7-9 and TRBJ2-5, with D possibly matching TRBD2 (5 bases). The germline V and J ends were trimmed by 3 bases and 1 base, with 15 bases remaining between them. Germline CDR1 is SEHNR and CDR2 is FQNEAQ (reference sequence). The CDR3 totals 16 residues. The CDR3 reads CASSLDGLTFQETQYF. The CDR3 DNA follows: TGTGCCAGCAGCTTGGACGGACTGACTTTCCAAGAGACCCAGTACTTC. The full variable domain, with the rest looked up from reference TRBV7-9 and TRBJ2-5, is DTGVSQNPRHKITKRGQNVTFRCDPISEHNRLYWYRQTLGQGPEFLTYFQNEAQLEKSRLLSDRFSAERPKGSFSTLEIQRTEQGDSAMYLCASSLDGLTFQETQYFGPGTRLLVL.

The rearrangement links TRBV19 to TRBJ1-1; D unclear. This CDR3 has 14 amino acids. The V and J ends lost 6 bases and 3 bases respectively, with 14 bases between them. Germline V CDR1 and CDR2: LNHDA, SQIVND (reference sequence). The CDR3 bases are TGTGCCAGTAGCCTTAGGACGAAGGACACTGAAGCTTTCTTT. Translation: CASSLRTKDTEAFF.

The rearrangement links TRBV5-4 to TRBJ1-1, with 8 bases that match TRBD1. Germline V lookup: CDR1 SGHNT, CDR2 YYREEE (reference sequence). The CDR3 is made up of 15 amino acids. The trim removed 0 bases at V and 4 bases at J, leaving 5 bases unmatched. The CDR3, as DNA: TGTGCCAGCAGCTTGGGGGCAGGGGGCGTCACTGAAGCTTTCTTT. It specifies CASSLGAGGVTEAFF.

CDR3 in DNA: TGTGCCAGCAGCCAAGATCTCGAAAACGGCTACACCTTC. This gives the protein CASSQDLENGYTF. The rearrangement uses TRBV3-1 and TRBJ1-2; no reliable D call. Germline loops: CDR1 LGHDT, CDR2 YNNKEL (reference sequence). This CDR3 spans 13 amino acids. V lost 0 bases and J lost 8, with 10 bases in between.

The chain is built from TRBV20-1 and TRBJ1-5, with TRBD1 as a possible D gene (6 bases). Germline V CDR1 and CDR2: DFQATT, SNEGSKA (reference sequence). The CDR3 extends over 12 amino acids. With 3 bases removed from V and 6 bases from J, the gap between germline ends came to 9 bases. The DNA of the CDR3 is TGCAGTGCTAGCCCCAGGGGTCAGCCCCAGCATTTT. It yields the protein CSASPRGQPQHF.

The chain joins TRBV27 to TRBJ1-1, with no clear D. The CDR3 is 14 residues long. V was cut by 6 bases and J by 4 bases, with 15 bases left in between. Germline CDR1 is MNHEY and CDR2 is SMNVEV (reference sequence). The CDR3 is CASSQGVATTEAFF. CDR3 in DNA: TGTGCCAGCAGCCAAGGCGTGGCTACCACTGAAGCTTTCTTT.

This chain links TRBV4-1 with TRBJ1-1; no clear D. The germline V gene has CDR1 MGHRA and CDR2 YSYEKL. This CDR3 comprises 15 residues. V shed 3 bases and J shed 3 bases, with 14 bases lying between them. CDR3 nucleotide sequence: TGCGCCAGCAGCCAGGAGGACGCGCTGGACACTGAAGCTTTCTTT. Amino acid sequence: CASSQEDALDTEAFF.